The 26 T cell receptor beta chains below come from one sample, sequenced in a study of blood T cell repertoires in COVID-19. Profiled with immunoSEQ multiplex PCR; TCRdb holds only in-frame clones, not every one. Found here are about 170,000 clones, about 86% of them singletons; the top ten hold roughly 7.3%. Sequencing was done on a sample of peripheral blood. The source of these receptors is a woman aged 80 or over in a cohort sampled during active or convalescent COVID-19.

The V gene is TRBV27, the J gene TRBJ2-2; D is uncertain. The V gene lost 0 bases and the J gene lost 3 bases, with 17 bases spanning the gap. Germline assignment: CDR1 MNHEY and CDR2 SMNVEV (reference sequence). CDR3 length: 18 residues. The DNA for the CDR3 is TGTGCCAGCAGTTTATCGGTCCGGGTGCGGAGCCACACCGGGGAGCTGTTTTTT. It codes for CASSLSVRVRSHTGELFF.

The chain uses TRBV3-1 (or the pseudogene TRBV3-2) and TRBJ1-1, with TRBD1 matching over 8 bases. With 4 bases clipped from V and 2 bases from J, the junction kept 6 bases outside the gene matches. The CDR3 is 15 residues long. Germline-derived CDR1 and CDR2 are LGHDT and YNNKEL (reference sequence). This CDR3 reads CASSLRTGSNTEAFF. DNA of the CDR3: TGTGCCAGCAGCCTTCGGACAGGGAGTAACACTGAAGCTTTCTTT.

The chain joins TRBV11-2 to TRBJ1-2, with D maybe TRBD1 (5 bases). V shed 5 bases and J shed 3 bases, with 25 bases lying between them. This CDR3 comprises 18 residues. Germline V lookup: CDR1 SGHAT, CDR2 FQNNGV. The CDR3 spells CASSGRGGTLPIYYGYTF. The CDR3 DNA follows: TGTGCCAGCAGCGGGAGGGGTGGGACGCTCCCTATTTACTATGGCTACACCTTC.

V is TRBV3-1 (or the pseudogene TRBV3-2) and J is TRBJ2-1; D unclear. The germline gives CDR1 LGHDT, CDR2 YNNKEL (reference sequence). V was clipped by 5 bases and J by 1 base, with 6 bases between them. The CDR3 runs to 13 residues. The CDR3 nucleotides are TGTGCCAGCAGCACCGAGTCCTACAATGAGCAGTTCTTC. Translation gives CASSTESYNEQFF.

V and J are TRBV6-1 and TRBJ2-1, with D possibly TRBD1 on 5 matching bases. Trimming left V 4 bases short and J 0 bases short, with 19 bases between. The CDR3 is 18 amino acids. Germline CDR1 is MNHNS and CDR2 is SASEGT. CDR3 amino acids: CASSGTSPLYLSYNEQFF. Written as DNA, the CDR3 is TGTGCCAGCAGTGGGACATCGCCCCTCTATCTCTCCTACAATGAGCAGTTCTTC.

This rearrangement joins TRBV25-1 to TRBJ1-4; possibly TRBD1 for D (5 bases). Trimming cost V 3 bases and J 7 bases, with 12 bases left between them. CDR1 is MGHDK and CDR2 is SYGVNS in the germline V gene. This CDR3 has 14 residues. Here the CDR3 DNA reads TGTGCCAGCAGTGACATTCGCGACAGTGAAAAACTGTTTTTT. Amino acid sequence: CASSDIRDSEKLFF.

The rearrangement uses TRBV5-4 and TRBJ2-1, with D perhaps TRBD1 (6 bases). CDR1 is SGHNT and CDR2 is YYREEE in the germline V gene (reference sequence). The ends were cut back, 3 bases at V and 4 bases at J, with 17 bases in the middle. The CDR3 runs 16 residues. CDR3: CASSSPGTTKYNEQFF. CDR3 sequence (DNA): TGTGCCAGCAGCTCCCCCGGGACAACTAAATACAATGAGCAGTTCTTC. The full variable domain, with the rest looked up from reference TRBV5-4 and TRBJ2-1, is ETGVTQSPTHLIKTRGQQVTLRCSSQSGHNTVSWYQQALGQGPQFIFQYYREEENGRGNFPPRFSGLQFPNYSSELNVNALELDDSALYLCASSSPGTTKYNEQFFGPGTRLTVL.

V usage is TRBV7-8 and J usage is TRBJ2-7, with D possibly TRBD2 on 5 matching bases. The ends were cut back, 0 bases at V and 1 base at J, with 16 bases in the middle. Germline V gene sequence: CDR1 SGHVS, CDR2 FQNEAQ. This CDR3 has 17 residues. CDR3 loop: CASSLAQWKRDSYEQYV. In nucleotides, the CDR3 is TGTGCCAGCAGCTTAGCGCAATGGAAGAGGGATTCCTACGAGCAGTACGTC.

The rearrangement links TRBV11-3 to TRBJ2-3; 7 bases map to TRBD1. Trimming at V came to 8 bases and at J to 0 bases, leaving 5 bases not matched to a gene. CDR1 is SGHNT and CDR2 is YENEEA in the germline V gene. This CDR3 is 14 amino acids long. DNA of the CDR3: TGTGCCAGCGGACCGGGACAGAGCACAGATACGCAGTATTTT. Amino acid sequence: CASGPGQSTDTQYF. The variable domain in full, completed from reference TRBV11-3 and TRBJ2-3, reads EAGVVQSPRYKIIEKKQPVAFWCNPISGHNTLYWYLQNLGQGPELLIRYENEEAVDDSQLPKDRFSAERLKGVDSTLKIQPAELGDSAVYLCASGPGQSTDTQYFGPGTRLTVL.

The V and J genes are TRBV27 and TRBJ1-1; D unclear. The V gene lost 0 bases and the J gene lost 7 bases, with 6 bases spanning the gap. Germline V gene lookup returns CDR1 MNHEY and CDR2 SMNVEV (reference sequence). The CDR3 contains 12 residues. CDR3 protein: CASSLSGGEAFF. Here the CDR3 DNA reads TGTGCCAGCAGTTTATCGGGAGGTGAAGCTTTCTTT.

The rearrangement joins TRBV5-1 to TRBJ2-3, with 11 bases identical to TRBD2. The length of the CDR3 is 16 residues. Per the germline V gene, CDR1 is SGHRS and CDR2 is YFSETQ. V lost 4 bases, J lost 3 bases, and 7 bases stayed unmatched. Written as DNA, the CDR3 is TGCGCCAGCAGCAGTTTAGCGGGAGGGGTAACAGATACGCAGTATTTT. Amino acids: CASSSLAGGVTDTQYF.

This clone was recorded a few times. V usage is TRBV6-1 and J usage is TRBJ1-2, with D tentatively TRBD1 (5 bases). Germline V gives CDR1 MNHNS, CDR2 SASEGT. There are 16 residues in the CDR3. V lost 0 bases, J lost 8 bases, and 19 bases lay in between. CDR3 nucleotide sequence: TGTGCCAGCAGTGAAGCCGGACATTCCCCTCAAGTAGGCTACACCTTC. It codes for CASSEAGHSPQVGYTF.

The chain links TRBV12-3 or TRBV12-4 to TRBJ1-1, with D maybe TRBD1 (5 bases). The V gene lost 0 bases and the J gene lost 8 bases, with 10 bases spanning the gap. The CDR3 contains 13 residues. The CDR3 region has the DNA TGTGCCAGCAGTTTAGCGGGGCAGGCAGAAGCTTTCTTT. It translates to CASSLAGQAEAFF.

This rearrangement joins TRBV6-5 to TRBJ1-1, with 7 bases aligning to TRBD1. This CDR3 is 14 amino acids long. From germline, CDR1 is MNHEY and CDR2 SVGAGI. The junction had 8 bases not matched to a gene; V was cut back by 6 bases and J by 4 bases. The chain's CDR3 is CASRNKGALTEAFF. For the CDR3, the DNA is TGTGCCAGCAGGAACAAGGGGGCTCTCACTGAAGCTTTCTTT.

The chain combines TRBV19 with TRBJ2-7, with 12 bases aligning to TRBD1. The CDR3 consists of 15 residues. V lost 8 bases to trimming and J lost 5 bases; unmatched junction nucleotides: 10. CDR1 and CDR2 (germline): LNHDA, SQIVND (reference sequence). The CDR3 DNA is TGTGCCAGTGACCCAGGGACAGGGGGCCGGAACGAGCAGTACTTC. This codes for CASDPGTGGRNEQYF.

This clone was counted a single time. The chain employs TRBV18 and TRBJ2-5; tentative D call: TRBD1 (6 bases). V shed 4 bases and J shed 5 bases, with 8 bases lying between them. The germline gives CDR1 KGHSH, CDR2 LQKENI. The CDR3 runs to 12 residues. The DNA for the CDR3 is TGTGCCAGCTCACAGGGGGTTGAGACCCAGTACTTC. It specifies CASSQGVETQYF.

V is TRBV9 and J is TRBJ2-1; TRBD1 matches at 9 bases. The length of the CDR3 is 19 residues. Germline values: CDR1 SGDLS, CDR2 YYNGEE. J lost 3 bases, V lost 4 bases, and 17 bases had no gene match. The CDR3 coding sequence is TGTGCCAGCAGCAACACCCCGACAGGGGGATTCTGGGGCTACAATGAGCAGTTCTTC. This encodes CASSNTPTGGFWGYNEQFF.

This chain joins TRBV5-1 and TRBJ1-2; D is possibly TRBD1 (5 bases). Germline V lookup: CDR1 SGHRS, CDR2 YFSETQ. The CDR3 has 13 amino acids. The germline V and J ends were trimmed by 2 bases and 2 bases, with 7 bases remaining between them. The CDR3 is CASSLQENYGYTF. CDR3 DNA: TGCGCCAGCAGCTTACAGGAGAACTATGGCTACACCTTC.

Only a few counts were recorded for this clone. The gene calls are TRBV6-2 or TRBV6-3 and TRBJ2-7; 8 bases are shared with TRBD1. The V segment lost 8 bases and the J segment 0 bases; nucleotides outside the gene matches: 3. This CDR3 is 13 amino acids long. CDR1 and CDR2 from the germline V gene are MNHEY and SVGEGT. CDR3 sequence (DNA): TGTGCCAGCCGCCAGGGGGCCTCCTACGAGCAGTACTTC. Translation: CASRQGASYEQYF.

This clone was recorded a few times. The chain combines TRBV20-1 with TRBJ1-2; possibly TRBD1 for D (6 bases). Trimming cost V 3 bases and J 2 bases, with 16 bases left between them. In germline, CDR1 is DFQATT, CDR2 SNEGSKA (reference sequence). This CDR3 spans 15 amino acids. CDR3 in amino acids: CSASRPRGANYGYTF. As DNA, the CDR3 is TGCAGTGCTAGTCGGCCCAGGGGTGCAAACTATGGCTACACCTTC.

The chain recombines TRBV2 with TRBJ1-5; D is unclear. The CDR3 sequence is 14 residues long. CDR1 is SNHLY, CDR2 FYNNEI, per germline. Trimming left V 3 bases short and J 3 bases short, with 9 bases between. DNA of the CDR3: TGTGCCAGCAGTGAGGGGAGAAACAATCAGCCCCAGCATTTT. Its translation: CASSEGRNNQPQHF.

This chain uses TRBV7-9 with TRBJ2-2; 7 nucleotides line up with TRBD1. The V and J ends lost 2 bases and 0 bases, in that order; junction bases with no gene match: 12. Per the germline V gene, CDR1 is SEHNR and CDR2 is FQNEAQ (reference sequence). This CDR3 spans 19 amino acids. The CDR3 spells CASSLLPHPGQTNTGELFF. CDR3 in DNA: TGTGCCAGCAGCTTATTGCCGCACCCGGGACAGACGAACACCGGGGAGCTGTTTTTT.

CDR3 sequence: CASSETSGGGIEQYF. CDR3 sequence (DNA): TGTGCCAGCAGCGAAACTAGCGGGGGCGGCATCGAGCAGTACTTC. The rearrangement links TRBV11-2 to TRBJ2-7; 11 nucleotides align to TRBD2. V dropped 5 bases and J dropped 6; count of bases not matched to a gene: 9. The CDR3 covers 15 residues. Germline loops: CDR1 SGHAT, CDR2 FQNNGV.

The genes are TRBV30 and TRBJ2-3, with D possibly being TRBD2 (5 bases). The germline V gene has CDR1 GTSNPN and CDR2 SVGIG (reference sequence). Deletions cut 0 bases from V and 1 base from J, with 17 bases between. The CDR3 covers 17 residues. CDR3 sequence: CAWSVLGGRRGTDTQYF. The CDR3 DNA follows: TGTGCCTGGAGTGTACTGGGCGGGCGGCGCGGCACAGATACGCAGTATTTT.

A single count supports this clone. V gene TRBV5-1 combines with J gene TRBJ1-2; the match to TRBD1 covers 11 bases. The ends lost 2 bases at V and 4 bases at J; junction bases unmatched: 4. The CDR3 consists of 15 residues. The germline V gene encodes CDR1 SGHRS and CDR2 YFSETQ. CDR3 amino acids: CASSFGTGGSYGYTF. The CDR3 bases are TGCGCCAGCAGCTTCGGGACAGGGGGTAGCTATGGCTACACCTTC. The full variable domain, with the rest looked up from reference TRBV5-1 and TRBJ1-2, is KAGVTQTPRYLIKTRGQQVTLSCSPISGHRSVSWYQQTPGQGLQFLFEYFSETQRNKGNFPGRFSGRQFSNSRSEMNVSTLELGDSALYLCASSFGTGGSYGYTFGSGTRLTVV.

The chain combines TRBV30 with TRBJ2-5; 11 bases match TRBD2. CDR3 length: 13 residues. Germline V gene sequence: CDR1 GTSNPN, CDR2 SVGIG (reference sequence). The ends lost 8 bases at V and 3 bases at J; junction bases unmatched: 5. CDR3: CARTTSGKETQYF. The CDR3 bases are TGTGCCCGAACGACTAGCGGGAAAGAGACCCAGTACTTC.